These T cell receptor beta chains were read from a single sample in a study of graft-versus-host responses after intestinal transplantation. Profiled with immunoSEQ multiplex PCR; TCRdb holds only in-frame clones, not every one. The table has over 15,000 clones, over 70% seen once. The sequenced sample was PBMCs, obtained 14 days after transplant. Source of these receptors: a human patient who received an intestinal transplant, so some T cells may come from the graft donor. The CDR3 runs from the conserved cysteine through the conserved F or W. D genes are given only for firm matches. Clone size is shown for a subset of rows, as once, few, many or a class of expanded clone.

size	D	V	J	DNA	CDR3
-	-	TRBV6-6	TRBJ1-5	TGTGCCAGCAGTTACTCGGGGGCTCAGCCCCAGCATTTT	CASSYSGAQPQHF
-	-	TRBV10-2	TRBJ2-1	TGCGCCAGCAGTGAGACAACTAGTTACAATGAGCAGTTCTTC	CASSETTSYNEQFF
-	TRBD2	TRBV7-9	TRBJ2-7	TGTGCCAGCAGCACCACAGCGGGGGGGCCTTCCTTCTCCTACGAGCAGTACTTC	CASSTTAGGPSFSYEQYF
few	TRBD2	TRBV5-3	TRBJ2-5	TGTGCCAGAAGCTTGGAGCGGGGCGGAGGAGAGACCCAGTACTTC	CARSLERGGGETQYF
once	TRBD2	TRBV2	TRBJ2-3	TGTGCCAGCAGTGAGGAGTCGGGGGGTACGCAGTATTTT	CASSEESGGTQYF
few	-	TRBV6-1	TRBJ2-7	TGTGCCAGCACCAGTCCACTCTCTTCCTACGAGCAGTACTTC	CASTSPLSSYEQYF
-	-	TRBV7-9	TRBJ2-7	TGTGCCAGCAGCTCCCCGGAGGGGACGGTCTACGAGCAGTACTTC	CASSSPEGTVYEQYF
-	TRBD2	TRBV30	TRBJ2-1	TGTGCCTGGAGTGTTGGCGGGAGCTCCTACAATGAGCAGCTCTTC	CAWSVGGSSYNEQLF
-	TRBD2	TRBV5-1	TRBJ2-3	TGCGCCAGCACTCTGGGACTAGCGTGGGATACGCAGTATTTT	CASTLGLAWDTQYF
-	-	TRBV25-1	TRBJ2-6	TGTGCCAGCAGTGAATGGGGGACCTCTGGGGCCAACGTCCTGACTTTC	CASSEWGTSGANVLTF
-	-	TRBV11-2	TRBJ2-1	TGTGCCAGCAGCCCCCCAAAGAAAAATGAGCAGTTCTTC	CASSPPKKNEQFF
-	TRBD1	TRBV19	TRBJ1-4	TGTGCCAGTAGTACCGACAGGGGATCTAATGAAAAACTGTTTTTT	CASSTDRGSNEKLFF
-	-	TRBV7-6	TRBJ2-3	TGTGCCAGCAGCTTACCGGAGGGGGTCCCGGAAGTCCGGGCGACAGATACGCAGTATTTT	CASSLPEGVPEVRATDTQYF
-	-	TRBV5-1	TRBJ2-3	TGCGCCAGCAGCTTGTCCCCAGGGCTTGACTATACGCAGTATTTT	CASSLSPGLDYTQYF
-	-	TRBV5-4	TRBJ2-1	TGTGCCAGCAGCACCGGGACCAACTCCTACAATGAGCAGTTCTTC	CASSTGTNSYNEQFF
once	-	TRBV7-9	TRBJ2-1	TGTGCCAGCAGCGTAGGTGTCAATGAGCAGTTCTTC	CASSVGVNEQFF
-	TRBD1	TRBV5-4	TRBJ1-6	TGTGCCAGCAGCCAGGGGGGTCCCTATAATTCACCCCTCCACTTT	CASSQGGPYNSPLHF
few	TRBD1	TRBV10-2	TRBJ1-5	TGCGCCACAACAGGGGAAGTGTATCAGCCCCAGCATTTT	CATTGEVYQPQHF
-	-	TRBV19	TRBJ2-7	TGTGCCAGTAGTCTAATCGGACAGTTCCCCTACGAGCAGTACTTC	CASSLIGQFPYEQYF
-	TRBD2	TRBV4-1	TRBJ2-7	TGCGCCAGCAGCCAAGAATGGACTAGCGGGGCCCGCTACGAGCAGTACTTC	CASSQEWTSGARYEQYF
-	-	TRBV6-4	TRBJ2-3	TGTGCCAGCAGTGACGGGGGGGCCACAGATACGCAGTATTTT	CASSDGGATDTQYF
-	TRBD1	TRBV19	TRBJ1-3	TGTGCCTGCGGACAGGGGGGAAACACCATATATTTT	CACGQGGNTIYF
-	-	TRBV4-1	TRBJ2-7	TGCGCCAGCAGCCAAGGGTCGCGGTCCTACGAGCAGTACTTC	CASSQGSRSYEQYF
-	TRBD1	TRBV19	TRBJ1-2	TGTGCCAGTAGTCCCGGACAGGGGATCTATGGCTACACCTTC	CASSPGQGIYGYTF
-	-	TRBV4-1	TRBJ2-7	TGCGCCAGCAGCCAAGATCTCACAGGGCGACCCTACGAGCAGTACTTC	CASSQDLTGRPYEQYF
-	-	TRBV5-4	TRBJ1-2	TGTGCCAGCAGTGCCAACTATGGCTACACCTTC	CASSANYGYTF
-	-	TRBV7-3	TRBJ2-3	TGTGCCAGCAGCTTATTCGCGGGGCTGGCAGATACGCAGTATTTT	CASSLFAGLADTQYF
-	-	TRBV4-1	TRBJ1-1	TGCGCCAGCAGCCAAGCCCCCGGGGGCACTGAAGCTTTCTTT	CASSQAPGGTEAFF
few	-	TRBV7-2	TRBJ2-6	TGTGCCAGCAGCTTAGGGGGCTCTGGGGCCAACGTCCTGACTTTC	CASSLGGSGANVLTF
-	-	TRBV27	TRBJ2-7	TGTGCCAGCAGTACGGCGGGACCGGTCGAGCAGTACTTC	CASSTAGPVEQYF
-	TRBD2	TRBV5-1	TRBJ2-3	TGCGCCAGCTCTCGGACTAGCGTGAGCACAGATACGCAGTATTTT	CASSRTSVSTDTQYF